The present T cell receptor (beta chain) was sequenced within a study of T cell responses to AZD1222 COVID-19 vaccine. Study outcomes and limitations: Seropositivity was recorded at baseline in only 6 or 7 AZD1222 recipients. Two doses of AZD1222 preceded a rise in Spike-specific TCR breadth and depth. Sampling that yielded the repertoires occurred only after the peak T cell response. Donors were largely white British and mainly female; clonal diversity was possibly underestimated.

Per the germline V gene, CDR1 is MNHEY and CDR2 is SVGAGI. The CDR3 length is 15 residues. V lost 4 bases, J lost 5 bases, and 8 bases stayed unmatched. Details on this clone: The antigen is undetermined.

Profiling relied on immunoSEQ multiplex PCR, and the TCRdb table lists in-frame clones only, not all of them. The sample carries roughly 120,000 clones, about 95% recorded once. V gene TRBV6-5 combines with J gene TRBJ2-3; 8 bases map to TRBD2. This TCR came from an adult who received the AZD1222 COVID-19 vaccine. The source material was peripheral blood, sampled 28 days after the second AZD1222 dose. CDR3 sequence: CASSSSRGGRDTQYF. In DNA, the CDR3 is TGTGCCAGCAGTTCTTCCCGGGGGGGCAGAGATACGCAGTATTTT.